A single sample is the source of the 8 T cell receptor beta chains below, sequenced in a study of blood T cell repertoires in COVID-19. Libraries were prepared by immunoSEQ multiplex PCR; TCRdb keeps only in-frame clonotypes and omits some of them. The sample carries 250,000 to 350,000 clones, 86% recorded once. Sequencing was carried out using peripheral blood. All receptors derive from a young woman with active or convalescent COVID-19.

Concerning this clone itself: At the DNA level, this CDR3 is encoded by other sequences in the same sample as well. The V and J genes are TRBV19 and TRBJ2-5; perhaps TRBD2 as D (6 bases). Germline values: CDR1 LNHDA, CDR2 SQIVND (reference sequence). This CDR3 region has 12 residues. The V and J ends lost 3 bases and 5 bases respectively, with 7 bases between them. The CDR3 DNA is TGTGCCAGTAGTATTCGGGGGGAGACCCAGTACTTC. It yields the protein CASSIRGETQYF.

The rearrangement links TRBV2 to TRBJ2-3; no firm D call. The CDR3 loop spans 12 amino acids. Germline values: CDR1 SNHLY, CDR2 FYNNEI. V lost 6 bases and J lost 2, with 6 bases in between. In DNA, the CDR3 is TGTGCCAGCAGCCCGGTCACAGATACGCAGTATTTT. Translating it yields CASSPVTDTQYF.

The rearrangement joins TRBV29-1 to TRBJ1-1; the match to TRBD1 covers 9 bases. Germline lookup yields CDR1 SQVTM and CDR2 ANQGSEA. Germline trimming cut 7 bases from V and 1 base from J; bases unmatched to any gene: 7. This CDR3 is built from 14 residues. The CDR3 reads CSGWTGVGNTEAFF. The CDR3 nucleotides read TGCAGCGGTTGGACAGGGGTGGGGAACACTGAAGCTTTCTTT.

This chain's CDR3 is CATSDPGLAGGPASDTQYF. DNA of the CDR3: TGTGCCACCAGTGACCCGGGACTAGCGGGGGGGCCTGCTTCTGATACGCAGTATTTT. The V call is TRBV24-1, the J call TRBJ2-3, with TRBD2 matching over 16 bases. The CDR3 consists of 19 residues. V was clipped by 4 bases and J by 6 bases; unmatched bases: 12. Per germline, CDR1 KGHDR and CDR2 SFDVKD.

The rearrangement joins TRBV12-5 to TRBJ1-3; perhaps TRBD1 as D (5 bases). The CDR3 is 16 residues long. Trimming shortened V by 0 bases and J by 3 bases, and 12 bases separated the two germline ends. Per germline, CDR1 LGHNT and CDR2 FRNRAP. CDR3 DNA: TGTGCTAGTGGTTTGGTCGTAGGGGCAGTTGGAAACACCATATATTTT. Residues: CASGLVVGAVGNTIYF.

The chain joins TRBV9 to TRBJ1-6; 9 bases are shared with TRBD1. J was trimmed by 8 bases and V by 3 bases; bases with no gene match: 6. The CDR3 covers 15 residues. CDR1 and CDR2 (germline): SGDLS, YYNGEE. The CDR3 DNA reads TGTGCCAGCAGCGCGGGACAGGGATGGGATTCACCCCTCCACTTT. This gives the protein CASSAGQGWDSPLHF.

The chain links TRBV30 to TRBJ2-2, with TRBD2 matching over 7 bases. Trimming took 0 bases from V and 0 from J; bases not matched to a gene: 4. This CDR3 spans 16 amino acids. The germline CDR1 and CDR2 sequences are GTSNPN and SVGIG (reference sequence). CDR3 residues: CAWSVRAGANTGELFF. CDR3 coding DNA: TGTGCCTGGAGTGTACGCGCGGGGGCGAACACCGGGGAGCTGTTTTTT.

CDR3 loop: CASSLVGGVETQYF. For the CDR3, the DNA is TGTGCCAGCAGCTTAGTCGGGGGGGTGGAGACCCAGTACTTC. The rearrangement uses TRBV7-9 and TRBJ2-5; 8 bases line up with TRBD2. The V gene's germline CDR1 is SEHNR and CDR2 FQNEAQ (reference sequence). The CDR3 is 14 residues long. V shed 1 base, J shed 5 bases, and the junction held 3 bases outside the gene matches.